Listed here are 8 T cell receptor beta chains from one sample, sequenced in a study of shared clonotypes between healthy human individuals (dated by TCRdb to 2020 to 2022). Library preparation was by the immunoSEQ multiplex PCR assay. The table was pulled from immuneACCESS by TCRdb, which kept in-frame rearrangements only. Such tables lose some clones; where checked, under half of the loss comes from unresolved V genes, and the rest has no known cause. This sample comprises about 2 million clones, roughly 96% of them detected only once. The ten largest account for about 0.13% of the sample. The sample was naive CD4+ T cells sorted from blood. The sample's cell subset or site label, in plain terms: CD45RA+ positively selected. Source of these receptors: a man younger than 35 in good health.

Here the CDR3 DNA reads TGTGCCAGCAGTACAGGTTATGGCTACACCTTC. This codes for CASSTGYGYTF. The genes are TRBV6-1 and TRBJ1-2; D is perhaps TRBD1 (5 bases). CDR1 MNHNS and CDR2 SASEGT come from the germline V gene. V gave up 5 bases and J gave up 5 bases, with 6 bases separating them. The CDR3 runs 11 residues.

This chain connects TRBV19 to TRBJ1-5; D might be TRBD1 (5 bases). V lost 7 bases and J 4 bases, leaving 11 bases between the germline ends. The germline CDR1 and CDR2 sequences are LNHDA and SQIVND (reference sequence). The CDR3 extends over 13 amino acids. CDR3 DNA: TGTGCCAGTACAGACAGCTTAAATCAGCCCCAGCATTTT. Protein product: CASTDSLNQPQHF.

The chain recombines TRBV7-2 with TRBJ1-5; 9 positions agree with TRBD1. The CDR3 runs 15 residues. Germline CDR1 reads SGHTA; CDR2 reads FQGNSA. V dropped 5 bases and J dropped 3; count of bases not matched to a gene: 5. The DNA for the CDR3 is TGTGCCAGCAGCCTACGGACAGGGGTCAATCAGCCCCAGCATTTT. This translates into CASSLRTGVNQPQHF.

The rearrangement links TRBV5-4 to TRBJ2-1; the match to TRBD2 covers 10 bases. V shed 0 bases, J shed 5 bases, and the junction held 2 bases outside the gene matches. Germline assignment: CDR1 SGHNT and CDR2 YYREEE (reference sequence). The length of the CDR3 is 15 residues. The CDR3 here is CASSLGTSGDNEQFF. CDR3 nucleotides: TGTGCCAGCAGCTTGGGAACTAGCGGGGACAATGAGCAGTTCTTC.

This chain joins TRBV7-2 and TRBJ2-3, with D maybe TRBD2 (7 bases). The CDR3 has 18 residues. Germline lookup yields CDR1 SGHTA and CDR2 FQGNSA. V lost 4 bases, J lost 2 bases, and 22 bases lay in between. CDR3 loop: CASSSAGAPGYNTDTQYF. CDR3 DNA: TGTGCCAGCAGCTCCGCGGGGGCTCCGGGGTACAACACAGATACGCAGTATTTT.

CDR3 amino acids: CASSESRDSWDTQYF. The CDR3 DNA reads as TGCGCCAGCAGTGAGTCCCGGGACTCCTGGGATACGCAGTATTTT. This chain uses TRBV10-1 with TRBJ2-3, with D maybe TRBD2 (6 bases). The V end lost 0 bases, the J end lost 6 bases, and 13 bases lay between the germline ends. The CDR3 spans 15 residues. Germline V gene sequence: CDR1 WNHNN, CDR2 SYGVQD (reference sequence).

This clone has a single count. The rearrangement uses TRBV6-5 and TRBJ2-2; 8 bases fit TRBD1. The V gene end was trimmed by 6 bases and the J gene end by 3 bases; junction bases not matched to a gene: 3. CDR3 length: 14 amino acids. In germline, CDR1 is MNHEY, CDR2 SVGAGI. As DNA, the CDR3 is TGTGCCAGCAGGACGGACAGGGACACCGGGGAGCTGTTTTTT. Residues: CASRTDRDTGELFF.

The V and J genes are TRBV5-1 and TRBJ2-1; D remains unclear. Germline V gives CDR1 SGHRS, CDR2 YFSETQ. Trimming shortened V by 1 base and J by 0 bases, and 11 bases separated the two germline ends. This CDR3 region has 16 residues. For the CDR3, the DNA is TGCGCCAGCAGCTTGTTATCCGCAAGCTCCTACAATGAGCAGTTCTTC. Translated: CASSLLSASSYNEQFF.